This is a list of T cell receptor beta chains from one sample in a study of T-cell memory formation after mild COVID-19. Each CDR3 protein gets one entry after TCRdb re-called the 5' RACE reads with MiXCR. The sample has about 110,000 distinct CDR3 sequences, about a sixth seen once; the top ten hold about 6%. Sample: PBMCs or a T cell subset sorted from them (not recorded which). The receptor source for this set is a man between 18 and 35 years old who had mild COVID-19 (a few samples of this study predate the infection). Cell type and time point are not known. The CDR3 runs from the conserved cysteine through the conserved F or W. The D gene is left open where the match is weak.

d_gene: TRBD2
v_gene: TRBV12-3/TRBV12-4
CDR3aa: CASSFFLAGGWRQETQYF

d_gene: TRBD1
v_gene: TRBV5-4
CDR3aa: CASSFDPGQGNSPLHF

d_gene: TRBD1
v_gene: TRBV4-2
CDR3aa: CASSPLGQVSYEQYF

d_gene: TRBD1
v_gene: TRBV6-2/TRBV6-3
CDR3aa: CASSELPGQGFGLAKNIQYF

d_gene: NA
v_gene: TRBV20-1
CDR3aa: CSARVGGYNEQFF

d_gene: TRBD1
v_gene: TRBV10-2
CDR3aa: CASSDRVGTGELFF

d_gene: TRBD1
v_gene: TRBV5-1
CDR3aa: CASSLMGQGQNTEAFF

d_gene: TRBD1
v_gene: TRBV7-6
CDR3aa: CASSTQGDTEAFF

d_gene: NA
v_gene: TRBV19
CDR3aa: CASSLRGEGGNQPQHF

d_gene: NA
v_gene: TRBV2
CDR3aa: CASSERPESPLHF

d_gene: TRBD1
v_gene: TRBV19
CDR3aa: CATEGQGYGYTF

d_gene: NA
v_gene: TRBV28
CDR3aa: CASSQGRETQYF

d_gene: TRBD2
v_gene: TRBV20-1
CDR3aa: CSARDRTRSGGYNTGELFF

d_gene: NA
v_gene: TRBV7-2
CDR3aa: CASSLLPDSPLHF

d_gene: NA
v_gene: TRBV7-9
CDR3aa: CASRVSSGNTIYF

d_gene: NA
v_gene: TRBV20-1
CDR3aa: CSASKGVRAQYF

d_gene: NA
v_gene: TRBV20-1
CDR3aa: CSARVPENTGELFF

d_gene: NA
v_gene: TRBV6-1
CDR3aa: CASSESGLNTEAFF

d_gene: NA
v_gene: TRBV28
CDR3aa: CASSFGLSMGTGELFF

d_gene: TRBD1
v_gene: TRBV3-1
CDR3aa: CASSQGQGLGETQYF

d_gene: TRBD1
v_gene: TRBV4-1
CDR3aa: CASSPTGTVVNEKLFF

d_gene: TRBD2
v_gene: TRBV4-1
CDR3aa: CASSLSRGRGGLSDTQYF

d_gene: NA
v_gene: TRBV7-3
CDR3aa: CASSLGLVREETQYF

d_gene: NA
v_gene: TRBV29-1
CDR3aa: CSVGGFQETQYF

d_gene: NA
v_gene: TRBV7-9
CDR3aa: CASGPYYEQYF

d_gene: NA
v_gene: TRBV6-2/TRBV6-3
CDR3aa: CASSYPGQVLCEQYF

d_gene: TRBD1
v_gene: TRBV12-3/TRBV12-4
CDR3aa: CASSLTGEGQPQHF

d_gene: TRBD2
v_gene: TRBV20-1
CDR3aa: CSARDSGGGDTQYF

d_gene: NA
v_gene: TRBV5-1
CDR3aa: CASSEQGGEDIQYF

d_gene: TRBD1
v_gene: TRBV6-1
CDR3aa: CASTRQGQFGELFF

d_gene: TRBD1
v_gene: TRBV7-2
CDR3aa: CASSRPRTGFGELFF

d_gene: NA
v_gene: TRBV4-1
CDR3aa: CASSQEGGGAFREQFF

d_gene: TRBD1
v_gene: TRBV20-1
CDR3aa: CSASPGGIQGGGNTIYF

d_gene: NA
v_gene: TRBV24-1
CDR3aa: CATSAAGETQYF